These T cell receptor beta chains were read from a single sample in a study of regulatory T cells in long-lasting Graves disease. MiXCR was run by TCRdb on the multiplex PCR reads, yielding one entry per CDR3 protein. The table lists approximately 400,000 distinct CDR3 sequences, about 16% of them singletons. The sample consisted of peripheral blood mononuclear cells (PBMCs), taken at new diagnosis, from a patient treated with antithyroid drugs. These receptors all stem from a female donor with Graves disease. Both conserved end residues are part of each CDR3. Each record gives: V gene, clone size, CDR3 protein. Clone size is stated in some rows and not others, as once, few, many or a class when expanded.

v_gene: TRBV27
abundance: -
CDR3aa: CASSETGPGIGDSPLHF

v_gene: TRBV7-2
abundance: few
CDR3aa: CASSLARQGAGNTIYF

v_gene: TRBV28
abundance: -
CDR3aa: CASSLGQRFSYEQYF

v_gene: TRBV10-3
abundance: many
CDR3aa: CAISESGQTYEQYF

v_gene: TRBV6-1
abundance: many
CDR3aa: CASSLGTAAPAFF

v_gene: TRBV2
abundance: many
CDR3aa: CASSAPDQGYGYTF

v_gene: TRBV19
abundance: -
CDR3aa: CASSITFAEAGVMFF

v_gene: TRBV3-1
abundance: -
CDR3aa: CASSPNRVNTEAFF

v_gene: TRBV28
abundance: few
CDR3aa: CASSLSRGQPQHF

v_gene: TRBV20-1
abundance: -
CDR3aa: CSARLFNEQLF

v_gene: TRBV11-2
abundance: many
CDR3aa: CASSLFVGATNEKLFF

v_gene: TRBV12-3/TRBV12-4
abundance: many
CDR3aa: CASSTRLAGTYEQYF

v_gene: TRBV9
abundance: -
CDR3aa: CASSSPLGEAFF

v_gene: TRBV5-1
abundance: few
CDR3aa: CASSLASGHNNEQFF

v_gene: TRBV5-1
abundance: -
CDR3aa: CASSVPGQGRNSPLHF

v_gene: TRBV5-6
abundance: -
CDR3aa: CASSLFSLYSYEQYF

v_gene: TRBV28
abundance: few
CDR3aa: CASRSGTSGSYEQYF

v_gene: TRBV19
abundance: -
CDR3aa: CANSLPSRDRASGYTF

v_gene: TRBV7-2
abundance: -
CDR3aa: CASSPSRSGNHGYTF

v_gene: TRBV18
abundance: many
CDR3aa: CASSYQENTEAFF

v_gene: TRBV20-1
abundance: many
CDR3aa: CSASSGVPSTDTQYF

v_gene: TRBV6-1
abundance: many
CDR3aa: CASSADNGVTHYGYTF

v_gene: TRBV7-2
abundance: many
CDR3aa: CASSSLAGTSGNEQFF

v_gene: TRBV6-2/TRBV6-3
abundance: many
CDR3aa: CASSPGPSGPYEQYF

v_gene: TRBV6-2/TRBV6-3
abundance: few
CDR3aa: CASSSLQRGGNEQFF

v_gene: TRBV6-2/TRBV6-3
abundance: -
CDR3aa: CASSYSTGGQPQHF

v_gene: TRBV30
abundance: -
CDR3aa: CAWSPSVYEQYF

v_gene: TRBV11-3
abundance: -
CDR3aa: CASSFAGLAGEEQYF

v_gene: TRBV11-2
abundance: many
CDR3aa: CASSLDSAQGLGTQYF

v_gene: TRBV12-3/TRBV12-4
abundance: -
CDR3aa: CASSLGTASFGPQHF

v_gene: TRBV10-3
abundance: -
CDR3aa: CAIRGQDRSLGNEQFF

v_gene: TRBV19
abundance: few
CDR3aa: CASSIGKNKDQPQHF

v_gene: TRBV20-1
abundance: many
CDR3aa: CSASGGYITDTQYF

v_gene: TRBV20-1
abundance: -
CDR3aa: CSAETPTSYEQYF

v_gene: TRBV20-1
abundance: many
CDR3aa: CSARCKVVSCHGQGRSDTQYF

v_gene: TRBV2
abundance: few
CDR3aa: CASSSSGGDTQYF